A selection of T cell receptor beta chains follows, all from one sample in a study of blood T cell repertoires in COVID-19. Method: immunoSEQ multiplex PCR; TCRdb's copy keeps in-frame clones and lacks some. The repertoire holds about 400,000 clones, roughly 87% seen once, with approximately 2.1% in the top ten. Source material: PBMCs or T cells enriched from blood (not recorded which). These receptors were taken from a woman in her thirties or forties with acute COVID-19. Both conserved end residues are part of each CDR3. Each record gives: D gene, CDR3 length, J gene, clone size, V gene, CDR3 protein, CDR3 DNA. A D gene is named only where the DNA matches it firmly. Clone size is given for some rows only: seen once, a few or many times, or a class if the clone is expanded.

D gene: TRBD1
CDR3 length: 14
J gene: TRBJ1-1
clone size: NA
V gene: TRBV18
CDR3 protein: CASSPGQGATGAFF
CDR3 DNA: TGTGCCAGCTCTCCGGGACAGGGCGCCACCGGGGCTTTCTTT

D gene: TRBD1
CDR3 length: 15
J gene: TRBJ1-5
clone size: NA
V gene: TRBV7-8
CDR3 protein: CASSLRDRDNQPQHF
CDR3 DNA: TGTGCCAGCAGCTTAAGGGACAGGGATAATCAGCCCCAGCATTTT

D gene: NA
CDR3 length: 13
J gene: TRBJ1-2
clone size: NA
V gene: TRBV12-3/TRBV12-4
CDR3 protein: CASSPRVLQGYTF
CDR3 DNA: TGTGCCAGCAGTCCCAGGGTACTGCAAGGCTACACCTTC

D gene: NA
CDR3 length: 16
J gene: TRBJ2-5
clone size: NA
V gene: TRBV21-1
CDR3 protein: CASSKAVLDAQETQYF
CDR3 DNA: TGTGCCAGCAGCAAAGCCGTACTAGACGCACAAGAGACCCAGTACTTC

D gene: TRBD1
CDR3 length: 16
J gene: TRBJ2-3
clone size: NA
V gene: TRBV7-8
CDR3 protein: CASGHLRDRGGDTQYF
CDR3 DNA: TGTGCCAGCGGCCATCTCCGGGACAGGGGAGGAGATACGCAGTATTTT

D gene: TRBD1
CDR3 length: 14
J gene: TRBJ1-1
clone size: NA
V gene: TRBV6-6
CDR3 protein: CASSYKTGAIGAFF
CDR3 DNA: TGTGCCAGCAGTTACAAAACAGGGGCCATAGGAGCTTTCTTT

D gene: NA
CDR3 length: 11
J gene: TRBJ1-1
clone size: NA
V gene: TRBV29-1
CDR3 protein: CSAEAATEAFF
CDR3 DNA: TGCAGCGCCGAGGCGGCGACTGAAGCTTTCTTT

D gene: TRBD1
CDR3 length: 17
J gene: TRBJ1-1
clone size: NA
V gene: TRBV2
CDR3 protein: CASSVTSTGAENTEAFF
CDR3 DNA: TGTGCCAGCAGTGTAACCTCTACAGGGGCAGAGAACACTGAAGCTTTCTTT

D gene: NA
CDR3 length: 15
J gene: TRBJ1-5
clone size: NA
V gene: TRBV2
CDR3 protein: CASSDAVGSNQPQHF
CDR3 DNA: TGTGCCAGCAGCGACGCGGTCGGTAGCAATCAGCCCCAGCATTTT

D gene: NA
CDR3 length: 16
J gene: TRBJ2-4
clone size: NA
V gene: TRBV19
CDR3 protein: CASSYHRPGAKNIQYF
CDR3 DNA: TGTGCCAGTAGTTACCACAGGCCCGGGGCCAAAAACATTCAGTACTTC

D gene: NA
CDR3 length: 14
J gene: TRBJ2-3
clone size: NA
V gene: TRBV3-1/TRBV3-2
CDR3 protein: CASSQAGVTDTQYF
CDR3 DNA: TGTGCCAGCAGCCAAGCCGGGGTCACAGATACGCAGTATTTT

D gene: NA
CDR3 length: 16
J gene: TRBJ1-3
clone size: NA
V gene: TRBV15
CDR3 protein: CATSREQASSGNTIYF
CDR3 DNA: TGTGCCACCAGCAGAGAACAGGCGAGCTCTGGAAACACCATATATTTT

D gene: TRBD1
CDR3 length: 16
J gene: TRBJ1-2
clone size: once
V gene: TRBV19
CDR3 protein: CASSPRQGEGSYGYTF
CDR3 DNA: TGTGCCAGTAGTCCCCGACAGGGGGAAGGTTCCTATGGCTACACCTTC

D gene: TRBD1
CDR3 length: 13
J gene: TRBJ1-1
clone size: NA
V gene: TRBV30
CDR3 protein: CAWTRTGDTEAFF
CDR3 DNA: TGTGCCTGGACCAGGACAGGGGACACTGAAGCTTTCTTT

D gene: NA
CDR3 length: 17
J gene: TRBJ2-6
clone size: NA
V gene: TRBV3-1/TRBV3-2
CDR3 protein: CASSQVSGTSGANVLTF
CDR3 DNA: TGTGCCAGCAGCCAAGTTTCGGGAACCTCTGGGGCCAACGTCCTGACTTTC

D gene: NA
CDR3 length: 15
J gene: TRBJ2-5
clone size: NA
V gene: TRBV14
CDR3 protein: CASSQTGTQQETQYF
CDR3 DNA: TGTGCCAGCAGCCAGACCGGGACACAACAAGAGACCCAGTACTTC

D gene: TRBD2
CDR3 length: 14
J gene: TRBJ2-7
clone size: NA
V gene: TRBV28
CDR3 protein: CASRYGGSSYEQYF
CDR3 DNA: TGTGCCAGCCGTTACGGGGGGAGCTCCTACGAGCAGTACTTC